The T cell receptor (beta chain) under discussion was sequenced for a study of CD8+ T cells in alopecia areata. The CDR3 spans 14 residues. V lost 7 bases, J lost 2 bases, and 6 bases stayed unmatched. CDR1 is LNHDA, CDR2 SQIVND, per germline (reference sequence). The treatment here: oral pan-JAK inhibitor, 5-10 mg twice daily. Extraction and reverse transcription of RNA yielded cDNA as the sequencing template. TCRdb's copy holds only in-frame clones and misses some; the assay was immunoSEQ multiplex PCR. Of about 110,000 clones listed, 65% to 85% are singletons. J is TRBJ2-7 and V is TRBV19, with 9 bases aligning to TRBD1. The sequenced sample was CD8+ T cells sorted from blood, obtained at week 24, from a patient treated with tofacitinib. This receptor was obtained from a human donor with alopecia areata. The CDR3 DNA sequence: TGTGCCAGTACCCCGGGACAGGGACCCTACGAGCAGTACTTC. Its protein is CASTPGQGPYEQYF.